Listed below are T cell receptor beta chains from one sample, sequenced in a study of blood T cell repertoires in COVID-19. The repertoire was sequenced with immunoSEQ multiplex PCR; TCRdb's copy has only in-frame clones and lacks some. The profile shows more than 400,000 clones, 75% to 90% of them singletons. Source material: PBMCs or T cells enriched from blood (not recorded which). The receptor set was obtained from a woman between 18 and 29 years old who had recovered from COVID-19. CDR3s leave out the opening cysteine and the closing phenylalanine or tryptophan. The order of the fields is D gene, V gene, J gene, CDR3 protein. A D gene is named only where the DNA matches it firmly.

d_gene: .
v_gene: TRBV6-5
j_gene: TRBJ1-1
CDR3aa: ASSWLYTEAF

d_gene: .
v_gene: TRBV11-2
j_gene: TRBJ2-5
CDR3aa: ASSLVTQETQY

d_gene: TRBD1
v_gene: TRBV5-1
j_gene: TRBJ1-4
CDR3aa: ASSPGTGIGEKLF

d_gene: TRBD1
v_gene: TRBV27
j_gene: TRBJ1-2
CDR3aa: ASSSGQGAVYGYT

d_gene: TRBD2
v_gene: TRBV9
j_gene: TRBJ2-3
CDR3aa: ASSPTSGGSTDTQY

d_gene: .
v_gene: TRBV5-4
j_gene: TRBJ1-1
CDR3aa: ASSLDQDSEAF

d_gene: .
v_gene: TRBV30
j_gene: TRBJ1-6
CDR3aa: AWTRTPDPSPLH

d_gene: .
v_gene: TRBV5-1
j_gene: TRBJ2-3
CDR3aa: ASSLTPFTDTQY

d_gene: .
v_gene: TRBV28
j_gene: TRBJ1-1
CDR3aa: ASSLIGFGEEAF

d_gene: TRBD1
v_gene: TRBV6-5
j_gene: TRBJ1-6
CDR3aa: ASSSGDRTPLH

d_gene: .
v_gene: TRBV28
j_gene: TRBJ2-3
CDR3aa: ASSSPLGTDTQY

d_gene: .
v_gene: TRBV27
j_gene: TRBJ2-1
CDR3aa: ASSLYRNNEQF

d_gene: TRBD2
v_gene: TRBV4-2
j_gene: TRBJ2-7
CDR3aa: ASSQDFATSGGGYEQY

d_gene: .
v_gene: TRBV24-1
j_gene: TRBJ1-1
CDR3aa: ATSDLRRTPTKNTEAF

d_gene: TRBD1
v_gene: TRBV5-1
j_gene: TRBJ1-2
CDR3aa: ASSLDGDRVQGYT

d_gene: TRBD1
v_gene: TRBV15
j_gene: TRBJ1-1
CDR3aa: ATSRGKGQGSMNTEAF

d_gene: TRBD1
v_gene: TRBV6-6
j_gene: TRBJ1-4
CDR3aa: ASSQYRDSRVLEKLF

d_gene: .
v_gene: TRBV20-1
j_gene: TRBJ1-2
CDR3aa: SARWGQSYT

d_gene: .
v_gene: TRBV7-2
j_gene: TRBJ2-3
CDR3aa: ASSLTGYYTDTQY

d_gene: TRBD2
v_gene: TRBV30
j_gene: TRBJ2-1
CDR3aa: AWWEGLRSYNEQF

d_gene: .
v_gene: TRBV27
j_gene: TRBJ1-5
CDR3aa: ASSGGRGGNNQPQH

d_gene: .
v_gene: TRBV20-1
j_gene: TRBJ1-4
CDR3aa: SASKRQGGEKLF

d_gene: .
v_gene: TRBV19
j_gene: TRBJ2-1
CDR3aa: ASSTTTLNNEQF

d_gene: TRBD2
v_gene: TRBV19
j_gene: TRBJ2-7
CDR3aa: ASSTIAGEVEQY